This paragraph reports one T cell receptor (beta chain). Naive CD8 cells were CD45RO-negative, positively selected for CCR7, excluding terminally differentiated effector memory CD45RA+ cells. The source of the sample is a study of shared clonotypes between healthy human individuals. Profiled with immunoSEQ multiplex PCR; TCRdb holds only in-frame clones, not every one. This table has about 2.1 million clones, about 92% appearing once. CDR3 length: 14 amino acids. Trimming left V 6 bases short and J 0 bases short, with 12 bases between. CDR1 is MDHEN and CDR2 is SYDVKM in the germline V gene. Sequencing was carried out using naive CD8+ T cells from PBMCs. V gene TRBV28 combines with J gene TRBJ2-7; no definite D call. This TCR was sampled from a young man in good health. Some clones in this sample may be carry-over from other donors' samples. DNA of the CDR3: TGTGCCAGCAGCCACAGAGGTACCTCCTACGAGCAGTACTTC. Its protein is CASSHRGTSYEQYF. The whole variable domain, filled in from reference TRBV28 and TRBJ2-7, reads DVKVTQSSRYLVKRTGEKVFLECVQDMDHENMFWYRQDPGLGLRLIYFSYDVKMKEKGDIPEGYSVSREKKERFSLILESASTNQTSMYLCASSHRGTSYEQYFGPGTRLTVT.